The 24 T cell receptor beta chains in this list originate from one sample, sequenced in a study of T cell changes during pregnancy in multiple sclerosis. Clones were read by immunoSEQ multiplex PCR, and TCRdb kept only the in-frame ones, dropping some. The table shows nearly 60,000 clones, with under 95% occurring only once. Sequenced material: CD4+ T cells from peripheral blood mononuclear cells, taken after pregnancy. The receptors were gathered from a female donor in good health, enrolled as a control in a pregnancy study.

CDR3 sequence: CASSQDYGTSGGAQYF. CDR3 bases: TGCGCCAGCAGCCAAGATTACGGGACTAGCGGGGGGGCTCAGTACTTC. V and J are TRBV4-3 and TRBJ2-5; 16 nucleotides agree with TRBD2. There are 16 residues in the CDR3. The V and J ends lost 0 bases and 11 bases, in that order; junction bases with no gene match: 6. From germline, CDR1 is LGHNA and CDR2 YSLEER.

This clone was detected only a few times. V is TRBV6-5 and J is TRBJ1-6, with D unresolved. Trimming shortened V by 5 bases and J by 5 bases, and 10 bases separated the two germline ends. Germline V gene data show CDR1 as MNHEY and CDR2 as SVGAGI. The CDR3 has 14 residues. As DNA, the CDR3 is TGTGCCAGCAGTCGAGCGGGGAATAATTCACCCCTCCACTTT. Amino acids: CASSRAGNNSPLHF.

The V gene is TRBV2, the J gene TRBJ1-1; D ambiguous. V lost 4 bases and J 4 bases, leaving 10 bases between the germline ends. Germline V gives CDR1 SNHLY, CDR2 FYNNEI. This CDR3 has 13 amino acids. CDR3 sequence (DNA): TGTGCCAGCAGTGGCCCCCGGGTCACTGAAGCTTTCTTT. Its translation: CASSGPRVTEAFF.

This clone was seen just once. The gene calls are TRBV7-3 and TRBJ2-3; 9 bases are a match to TRBD2. V was clipped by 2 bases and J by 0 bases; unmatched bases: 0. The length of the CDR3 is 15 residues. Germline loops: CDR1 SGHTA, CDR2 FQGTGA. The CDR3 region has the DNA TGTGCCAGCAGCTTAGCGGGGGGGAGCACAGATACGCAGTATTTT. Its protein is CASSLAGGSTDTQYF.

The CDR3 sequence: CASKAATGTSTNEKLFF. The CDR3 DNA reads TGCGCCAGCAAAGCCGCCACAGGGACGTCGACTAATGAAAAACTGTTTTTT. The chain recombines TRBV10-2 with TRBJ1-4, with D maybe TRBD1 (6 bases). The V gene lost 7 bases and the J gene lost 2 bases, with 20 bases spanning the gap. The CDR3 extends over 17 amino acids. Germline CDR1 reads WSHSY; CDR2 reads SAAADI.

V is TRBV7-2 and J is TRBJ2-7; no clear D. Germline loops: CDR1 SGHTA, CDR2 FQGNSA. This CDR3 comprises 14 residues. The V gene lost 1 base and the J gene lost 0 bases, with 7 bases spanning the gap. The CDR3 nucleotides are TGTGCCAGCAGCTTAGATAATCCCTCCTACGAGCAGTACTTC. Amino acid sequence: CASSLDNPSYEQYF. Full variable domain (rest looked up from reference TRBV7-2 and TRBJ2-7): GAGVSQSPSNKVTEKGKDVELRCDPISGHTALYWYRQSLGQGLEFLIYFQGNSAPDKSGLPSDRFSAERTGGSVSTLTIQRTQQEDSAVYLCASSLDNPSYEQYFGPGTRLTVT.

This sequence joins TRBV18 and TRBJ2-7; TRBD1 matches at 9 bases. V lost 4 bases and J lost 0; bases outside the gene matches: 7. The V gene's germline CDR1 is KGHSH and CDR2 LQKENI. CDR3 size: 16 residues. CDR3 amino acids: CASSLGTGTSSYEQYF. DNA for the CDR3: TGTGCCAGCTCACTGGGGACAGGGACGAGCTCCTACGAGCAGTACTTC.

V is TRBV2 and J is TRBJ1-6, with TRBD1 matching over 7 bases. J gave up 11 bases and V 3 bases, and 7 bases lay outside the gene matches. Germline V gene lookup returns CDR1 SNHLY and CDR2 FYNNEI. This CDR3 contains 14 residues. CDR3 in amino acids: CASSEGRGSPPLHF. The DNA for the CDR3 is TGTGCCAGCAGTGAGGGCAGGGGGTCTCCACCCCTCCACTTT.

The genes are TRBV29-1 and TRBJ1-2; 8 bases map to TRBD1. The V and J ends lost 8 bases and 4 bases, in that order; junction bases with no gene match: 3. The CDR3 extends over 11 amino acids. Germline CDR1 is SQVTM and CDR2 is ANQGSEA. CDR3 DNA sequence: TGCAGCACCGGACAGGGCTATGGCTACACCTTC. Translating gives CSTGQGYGYTF. The full variable domain, rest sourced from reference TRBV29-1 and TRBJ1-2, is SAVISQKPSRDICQRGTSLTIQCQVDSQVTMMFWYRQQPGQSLTLIATANQGSEATYESGFVIDKFPISRPNLTFSTLTVSNMSPEDSSIYLCSTGQGYGYTFGSGTRLTVV.

V and J are TRBV6-1 and TRBJ1-1; TRBD1 matches at 8 bases. V gave up 5 bases and J gave up 1 base; unmatched junction bases: 6. The CDR3 is made up of 15 amino acids. Germline V gene lookup returns CDR1 MNHNS and CDR2 SASEGT. The CDR3 here is CASSFSTGGNTEAFF. In DNA, the CDR3 is TGTGCCAGCAGTTTTTCTACAGGGGGGAACACTGAAGCTTTCTTT.

The count of this clone is one. The chain has TRBV7-2 and TRBJ2-3; D unclear. Looked up from germline, CDR1 is SGHTA and CDR2 is FQGNSA. Trimming cost V 5 bases and J 6 bases, with 21 bases left between them. This CDR3 is 16 amino acids long. DNA for the CDR3: TGTGCCAGCAGCCTCCAAAGTATCAAGAACGGGGATACGCAGTATTTT. It is translated as CASSLQSIKNGDTQYF.

The chain is built from TRBV10-2 and TRBJ1-5, with a possible D match to TRBD1 (5 bases). This CDR3 comprises 14 residues. V dropped 3 bases and J dropped 6 bases, with 12 bases sitting between them. CDR1 and CDR2 (germline): WSHSY, SAAADI. The CDR3 DNA follows: TGCGCCAGCAGTGATGATAGGGGTGGTCAGCCCCAGCATTTT. This gives the protein CASSDDRGGQPQHF.

The rearrangement links TRBV10-3 to TRBJ1-2; 8 positions match TRBD1. Germline V gives CDR1 ENHRY, CDR2 SYGVKD. The CDR3 sequence is 14 residues long. Trimming at V came to 2 bases and at J to 4 bases, leaving 3 bases not matched to a gene. CDR3: CAISEGQGLYGYTF. The CDR3 nucleotides read TGTGCCATCAGTGAGGGACAGGGACTCTATGGCTACACCTTC.

V usage is TRBV4-2 and J usage is TRBJ1-6; TRBD1 agrees at 7 bases. Germline V gene data show CDR1 as LGHNA and CDR2 as YNFKEQ. With V trimmed by 2 bases and J by 7 bases, 8 bases remained unmatched. CDR3 size: 16 residues. CDR3 bases: TGTGCCAGCAGCCAAACGGACAGGAACGACAATTCACCCCTCCACTTT. This translates into CASSQTDRNDNSPLHF.

This chain uses TRBV10-1 with TRBJ2-7; TRBD2 aligns across 7 bases. J was trimmed by 5 bases and V by 4 bases; bases with no gene match: 11. Germline CDR1 and CDR2: WNHNN and SYGVQD (reference sequence). The CDR3 is made up of 15 amino acids. The CDR3 DNA reads TGCGCCAGCAGTGTTCCCGGGGGGAAGTTCAACGAGCAGTACTTC. Its translation: CASSVPGGKFNEQYF.

The CDR3 DNA follows: TGTGCCAGCAGCTCACAACTCAACTGGACAGGGGAAGAGACCCAGTACTTC. This encodes CASSSQLNWTGEETQYF. The V call is TRBV5-6, the J call TRBJ2-5, with 9 positions matching TRBD1. The V and J ends lost 3 bases and 3 bases, in that order; junction bases with no gene match: 12. The CDR3 sequence is 17 residues long. Looked up from germline, CDR1 is SGHDT and CDR2 is YYEEEE.

V gene TRBV6-1 combines with J gene TRBJ1-5; maybe TRBD1 (6 bases). V was clipped by 7 bases and J by 8 bases, with 18 bases between them. CDR3 size: 14 residues. In germline, CDR1 is MNHNS, CDR2 SASEGT. In nucleotides, the CDR3 is TGTGCCAGCACGAAAGGGGCCTCAGGGGAGCCCCAGCATTTT. It codes for CASTKGASGEPQHF.

The V and J genes are TRBV6-1 and TRBJ2-1; 15 bases are a match to TRBD2. V was clipped by 6 bases and J by 3 bases; unmatched bases: 0. Germline V gene sequence: CDR1 MNHNS, CDR2 SASEGT. The CDR3 length is 15 residues. In DNA, the CDR3 is TGTGCCAGCAGGGGACTAGCGGGGGGCTACAATGAGCAGTTCTTC. It yields the protein CASRGLAGGYNEQFF.

V gene TRBV18 combines with J gene TRBJ2-4, with TRBD1 matching 7 bases. Trimming took 0 bases from V and 4 from J; bases not matched to a gene: 3. Germline V CDR1 and CDR2: KGHSH, LQKENI. This CDR3 has 15 amino acids. The CDR3 loop is CASSPPVQGKNIQYF. The CDR3 DNA reads TGTGCCAGCTCACCACCGGTACAGGGGAAAAACATTCAGTACTTC.

The V gene is TRBV7-2, the J gene TRBJ1-2; D perhaps matches TRBD1 (5 bases). Looked up from germline, CDR1 is SGHTA and CDR2 is FQGNSA. V was cut by 1 base and J by 5 bases, with 17 bases left in between. This CDR3 contains 16 residues. CDR3 region: CASSLGPGIASYGYTF. CDR3 sequence (DNA): TGTGCCAGCAGCTTAGGGCCAGGGATCGCCTCGTATGGCTACACCTTC.

The count of this clone is one. This chain joins TRBV27 and TRBJ1-6; the match to TRBD1 covers 10 bases. The CDR3 length is 15 residues. Unmatched junction bases numbered 5, after V lost 5 bases and J lost 7 bases. Germline loops: CDR1 MNHEY, CDR2 SMNVEV (reference sequence). CDR3 sequence: CASSIRDRGNSPLHF. CDR3 DNA sequence: TGTGCCAGCAGTATACGGGACAGGGGAAATTCACCCCTCCACTTT.

The chain joins TRBV29-1 to TRBJ2-3; no definite D call. V gave up 7 bases and J gave up 2 bases, with 10 bases separating them. Per germline, CDR1 SQVTM and CDR2 ANQGSEA. The CDR3 covers 12 residues. CDR3 amino acids: CSAQVYTDTQYF. The CDR3 DNA is TGCAGCGCCCAGGTTTACACAGATACGCAGTATTTT.

The chain combines TRBV9 with TRBJ2-5, with TRBD2 matching over 12 bases. Looked up from germline, CDR1 is SGDLS and CDR2 is YYNGEE. J lost 4 bases, V lost 0 bases, and 7 bases had no gene match. CDR3 length equals 17 residues. The chain's CDR3 is CASSVGASGGAGETQYF. The CDR3 DNA sequence: TGTGCCAGCAGCGTAGGAGCTAGCGGGGGGGCCGGAGAGACCCAGTACTTC.

The rearrangement joins TRBV5-1 to TRBJ2-1, with D possibly matching TRBD1 (5 bases). The V end lost 4 bases, the J end lost 4 bases, and 15 bases lay between the germline ends. This CDR3 region has 15 residues. In germline, CDR1 is SGHRS, CDR2 YFSETQ. The CDR3 here is CASSEAGNQYNEQFF. The CDR3 DNA reads as TGCGCCAGCAGCGAGGCAGGGAATCAGTACAATGAGCAGTTCTTC. Drawing the rest from reference TRBV5-1 and TRBJ2-1, the complete variable domain is KAGVTQTPRYLIKTRGQQVTLSCSPISGHRSVSWYQQTPGQGLQFLFEYFSETQRNKGNFPGRFSGRQFSNSRSEMNVSTLELGDSALYLCASSEAGNQYNEQFFGPGTRLTVL.